The 7 T cell receptor beta chains below come from one sample, sequenced in a study of control samples from healthy donors and cancer patients. Sequencing was performed with immunoSEQ multiplex PCR; in TCRdb, only in-frame clones are kept and a portion is missing. The table shows approximately 140,000 clones, with over 85% occurring only once. Sequencing input: PBMCs. The receptors shown here come from a man between 45 and 60 years old with head and neck cancer.

The chain employs TRBV21-1 and TRBJ2-7; TRBD1 reflects the table's D call only, with no check against the DNA. TRBV21-1 represents a pseudogene. The CDR3 contains 16 residues. CDR3 bases: TGTGCCAGCAGCGATCGGACAGAGCTTGCTGCTGAAGGGCAGTACTTC. It specifies CASSDRTELAAEGQYF.

The chain employs TRBV24-1 and TRBJ1-2; TRBD1 matches at 7 bases. This CDR3 comprises 16 residues. Germline V CDR1 and CDR2: KGHDR, SFDVKD. After removal of 0 bases from V and 1 base from J, the junction contained 4 bases not matched to a gene. CDR3 DNA: TGTGCCACCAGTGATTTGGATAGACAGGGTAACTATGGCTACACCTTC. This sequence encodes CATSDLDRQGNYGYTF.

The chain uses TRBV28 and TRBJ2-5; D may be TRBD1 (6 bases). V lost 10 bases to trimming and J lost 4 bases, with 13 bases between them. CDR3 length equals 12 residues. Germline CDR1 MDHEN, CDR2 SYDVKM. The CDR3 loop reads CATLGAGETQYF. The CDR3 DNA sequence: TGTGCCACCCTGGGGGCGGGAGAGACCCAGTACTTC.

V usage is TRBV28 and J usage is TRBJ2-7; D unclear. The CDR3 extends over 13 amino acids. The germline V gene encodes CDR1 MDHEN and CDR2 SYDVKM. Trimming stripped 2 bases from V and 0 bases from J, with 5 bases between. In DNA, the CDR3 is TGTGCCAGCAGTTTAGTGAGCTCCTACGAGCAGTACTTC. Protein sequence: CASSLVSSYEQYF.

The chain has TRBV28 and TRBJ2-7; D is unresolved. CDR3 length: 11 amino acids. The V gene lost 6 bases and the J gene lost 3 bases, with 6 bases spanning the gap. CDR1 and CDR2 from the germline V gene are MDHEN and SYDVKM. DNA for the CDR3: TGTGCCAGCAGCCTTTTCTACGAGCAGTACTTC. Translating it yields CASSLFYEQYF.

The chain links TRBV24-1 to TRBJ2-1, with D unresolved. V lost 0 bases, J lost 0 bases, and 8 bases lay in between. The CDR3 runs 16 residues. Germline-derived CDR1 and CDR2 are KGHDR and SFDVKD. The CDR3 reads CATSDLAYDSYNEQFF. Here the CDR3 DNA reads TGTGCCACCAGTGATTTGGCATATGACTCCTACAATGAGCAGTTCTTC.

The chain joins TRBV30 to TRBJ1-1, with unresolved D. The CDR3 covers 16 residues. The germline gives CDR1 GTSNPN, CDR2 SVGIG (reference sequence). The V and J ends lost 6 bases and 11 bases respectively, with 31 bases between them. As DNA, the CDR3 is TGTGCCTGTCCACTAATAGGGAAAAAATTTTCCGTGGGTGCTTTCTTT. As protein: CACPLIGKKFSVGAFF.